These T cell receptor beta chains were read from a single sample in a study of metastatic and nonmetastatic thyroid tumors. TCRdb reprocessed the PCR reads using MiXCR. The sample comprises 4,500 to 6,000 clones, approximately 18% of which are singletons, and about 5.7% rests with the top ten. What was sequenced was adjacent normal tissue. The origin of the receptors is a female donor with papillary thyroid cancer or a benign thyroid nodule (not recorded which). Some clones in this sample may be carry-over from other donors' samples. Both conserved end residues are part of each CDR3. The D gene is left open where the match is weak. Where a row states a size, it is once, few, many or the class of an expanded clone; other rows omit it.

J: TRBJ2-3
D: TRBD1
size: NA
V: TRBV4-3
CDR3: CSSSPTKDRGRADTQYF
DNA: TGCTCCAGCAGCCCAACGAAGGACAGGGGGCGGGCAGATACGCAGTACTTT

J: TRBJ2-1
D: TRBD2
size: many
V: TRBV6-2/TRBV6-3
CDR3: CASRFTTSGNNEQFF
DNA: TGTGCCAGCCGATTCACGACTAGCGGAAACAATGAGCAGTTCTTC

J: TRBJ2-3
D: NA
size: large
V: TRBV20-1
CDR3: CSAKIPSTDTQYF
DNA: TGCAGTGCTAAGATCCCTAGCACAGATACGCAGTATTTT

J: TRBJ1-4
D: NA
size: many
V: TRBV10-3
CDR3: CATSTATNEKLFF
DNA: TGTGCCACCTCAACCGCGACTAATGAAAAACTGTTTTTT

J: TRBJ2-3
D: TRBD2
size: medium-sized
V: TRBV20-1
CDR3: CSAPGRARTDTQYF
DNA: TGCAGTGCCCCAGGGAGGGCGCGCACAGATACGCAGTATTTT

J: TRBJ2-4
D: NA
size: once
V: TRBV6-1
CDR3: CASRAEVGSIQYF
DNA: TGTGCCAGCAGGGCCGAGGTGGGGAGCATTCAGTACTTC

J: TRBJ2-5
D: NA
size: many
V: TRBV19
CDR3: CASSRGLLKETQYF
DNA: TGTGCCAGTAGTCGGGGACTTTTGAAAGAGACCCAGTACTTC

J: TRBJ1-4
D: NA
size: NA
V: TRBV24-1
CDR3: CAMKYYGYTFGSANEKLFF
DNA: NA

J: TRBJ1-2
D: TRBD1
size: few
V: TRBV12-3/TRBV12-4
CDR3: CASSPSGTGRGYTF
DNA: TGTGCCAGCTCACCATCGGGGACAGGGAGAGGCTACACCTTC

J: TRBJ2-3
D: NA
size: few
V: TRBV12-3/TRBV12-4
CDR3: CASSLAGADTQYF
DNA: TGTGCCAGCAGTTTAGCAGGGGCAGATACGCAGTATTTT

J: TRBJ1-1
D: NA
size: few
V: TRBV28
CDR3: CASSPGAEAFF
DNA: TGTGCCAGCTCTCCGGGCGCTGAAGCTTTCTTT

J: TRBJ2-2
D: TRBD1
size: NA
V: TRBV10-2
CDR3: CASTGGMTGELFF
DNA: TGCGCCAGTACAGGGGGGATGACCGGGGAGCTGTTTTTT

J: TRBJ1-1
D: NA
size: few
V: TRBV2
CDR3: CASSQQANTEAFF
DNA: TGTGCCAGCAGCCAACAGGCGAACACTGAAGCTTTCTTT

J: TRBJ1-1
D: NA
size: medium-sized
V: TRBV20-1
CDR3: CSAQTSNTEAFF
DNA: TGCAGTGCCCAGACAAGCAACACTGAAGCTTTCTTT

J: TRBJ2-2
D: NA
size: many
V: TRBV19
CDR3: CASSMYSPLNTGEPFF
DNA: TGTGCCAGTAGTATGTACAGCCCACTGAACACCGGGGAGCCGTTTTTT

J: TRBJ2-5
D: NA
size: medium-sized
V: TRBV11-2
CDR3: CASSQIYGDGQETQYF
DNA: TGTGCCAGCAGCCAGATATATGGGGACGGCCAAGAGACCCAGTACTTC

J: TRBJ1-2
D: NA
size: NA
V: TRBV20-1
CDR3: CSARDETQITNYGYTF
DNA: TGCAGTGCTAGAGATGAGACCCAGATAACAAACTATGGCTACACCTTC

J: TRBJ1-2
D: NA
size: medium-sized
V: TRBV10-2
CDR3: CASSESVGLGGYTF
DNA: TGCGCCAGCAGTGAGTCCGTAGGGCTGGGTGGCTACACCTTC

J: TRBJ2-1
D: NA
size: NA
V: TRBV12-3/TRBV12-4
CDR3: CAIRYSLNNEQFF
DNA: TGTGCCATCCGGTATAGTCTGAACAATGAGCAGTTCTTC

J: TRBJ2-5
D: NA
size: NA
V: TRBV20-1
CDR3: CSARRRLPPRDETQHF
DNA: TGCAGTGCTAGACGCCGGCTACCTCCGAGGGATGAGACCCAGCACTTC

J: TRBJ2-1
D: NA
size: NA
V: TRBV19
CDR3: CASSLRYSHYTEQFF
DNA: TGTGCCAGTAGTCTCCGGTACAGTCATTATACTGAGCAGTTCTTT

J: TRBJ1-1
D: NA
size: few
V: TRBV6-4
CDR3: CASSPFGMNTEAFF
DNA: TGTGCCAGCAGTCCCTTTGGTATGAACACTGAAGCTTTCTTT

J: TRBJ2-5
D: TRBD1
size: medium-sized
V: TRBV18
CDR3: CASSPDRGAETQYF
DNA: TGTGCCAGCTCACCGGACAGGGGCGCAGAGACCCAGTACTTC

J: TRBJ2-6
D: NA
size: NA
V: TRBV4-1
CDR3: CASSHPARGLGANVLTF
DNA: TGCGCCAGCAGCCACCCCGCAAGGGGTCTGGGGGCCAACGTCCTGACTTTC

J: TRBJ2-4
D: NA
size: many
V: TRBV28
CDR3: CASSIGVIQYF
DNA: TGTGCCAGCAGTATTGGGGTCATTCAGTACTTC

J: TRBJ2-7
D: NA
size: few
V: TRBV6-1
CDR3: CASPNQYEQYF
DNA: TGTGCCAGCCCAAATCAATACGAGCAGTACTTC

J: TRBJ2-2
D: TRBD1
size: NA
V: TRBV6-5
CDR3: CASVETGYDTGELFF
DNA: TGTGCCAGCGTTGAGACAGGGTATGACACCGGGGAGCTGTTTTTT

J: TRBJ1-1
D: NA
size: medium-sized
V: TRBV20-1
CDR3: CSANVGGTEAFF
DNA: TGCAGTGCAAACGTGGGAGGTACTGAAGCTTTCTTT

J: TRBJ2-7
D: NA
size: few
V: TRBV27
CDR3: CASSRPGNTSYEQYF
DNA: TGTGCCAGCAGTCGACCGGGGAACACCTCCTACGAGCAGTACTTC

J: TRBJ2-1
D: NA
size: NA
V: TRBV12-3/TRBV12-4
CDR3: CASSPLGGAKFF
DNA: TGTGCCAGCAGTCCACTAGGAGGGGCCAAGTTCTTC

J: TRBJ1-6
D: NA
size: few
V: TRBV6-1
CDR3: CASRLQALAFNSPLHF
DNA: TGTGCCAGCAGACTACAGGCCCTCGCCTTTAATTCACCCCTCCACTTT

J: TRBJ1-1
D: TRBD1
size: large
V: TRBV5-1
CDR3: CASSSRQGAFF
DNA: TGCGCCAGCAGCTCCCGACAGGGAGCTTTCTTT

J: TRBJ1-5
D: TRBD1
size: many
V: TRBV6-1
CDR3: CASRADRDQPQHF
DNA: TGTGCCAGCAGAGCGGACAGGGATCAGCCCCAGCATTTT

J: TRBJ1-5
D: TRBD1
size: NA
V: TRBV19
CDR3: CASSRHRGENQPQHF
DNA: TGTGCCAGTAGTAGACACAGGGGGGAAAATCAGCCCCAGCATTTT

J: TRBJ2-1
D: NA
size: few
V: TRBV6-1
CDR3: CASRGFGLAGSNEQFF
DNA: TGTGCCAGCCGGGGGTTCGGACTCGCGGGGAGCAATGAGCAGTTCTTC

J: TRBJ1-2
D: NA
size: medium-sized
V: TRBV7-3
CDR3: CASSPGPERGGYGYTF
DNA: TGTGCCAGCAGCCCCGGACCGGAAAGGGGCGGCTATGGCTACACCTTC

J: TRBJ1-4
D: NA
size: medium-sized
V: TRBV7-8
CDR3: CASSLEASEVNEKLFF
DNA: TGTGCCAGCAGCTTAGAGGCCTCGGAGGTGAATGAAAAACTGTTTTTT

J: TRBJ2-1
D: NA
size: NA
V: TRBV6-5
CDR3: CASSNRRTLEQSF
DNA: TGTGCCAGCAGTAACCGTCGGACACTCGAGCAGTCCTTC

J: TRBJ1-5
D: NA
size: large
V: TRBV6-1
CDR3: CASSEAVAGRQPQHF
DNA: TGTGCCAGCAGTGAAGCGGTGGCAGGGCGCCAGCCCCAGCATTTT

J: TRBJ2-7
D: NA
size: few
V: TRBV29-1
CDR3: CSAGEHYEQYF
DNA: TGTAGCGCTGGGGAGCACTACGAGCAGTACTTC

J: TRBJ1-3
D: TRBD1
size: medium-sized
V: TRBV12-3/TRBV12-4
CDR3: CASSFPDRVPGNTIYF
DNA: TGTGCCAGCAGCTTCCCCGACAGGGTTCCTGGAAACACCATATATTTT

J: TRBJ1-2
D: TRBD1
size: many
V: TRBV28
CDR3: CASSQGVRGYTF
DNA: TGTGCCAGCAGTCAGGGGGTACGGGGCTACACCTTC

J: TRBJ2-2
D: NA
size: NA
V: TRBV12-3/TRBV12-4
CDR3: CASSLGLVWTGELFF
DNA: TGTGCCAGCAGTTTAGGGCTAGTCTGGACCGGGGAGCTGTTTTTT

J: TRBJ1-4
D: NA
size: medium-sized
V: TRBV10-3
CDR3: CAISEPQRGFREKLFF
DNA: TGTGCCATCAGTGAGCCTCAAAGGGGGTTCCGCGAAAAACTGTTTTTT

J: TRBJ2-1
D: NA
size: few
V: TRBV12-5
CDR3: CASDQRGNEQFF
DNA: TGTGCTAGTGACCAAAGGGGAAATGAGCAGTTCTTC

J: TRBJ2-1
D: NA
size: NA
V: TRBV6-1
CDR3: CASPHPDFNEQFF
DNA: TGTGCCAGCCCACACCCGGATTTTAATGAGCAGTTCTTC

J: TRBJ1-1
D: TRBD1
size: NA
V: TRBV5-1
CDR3: CASSRTGIKGTEDFF
DNA: TGCGCCAGCAGCCGGACAGGGATCAAGGGAACTGAAGATTTCTTT

J: TRBJ2-7
D: NA
size: few
V: TRBV6-1
CDR3: CASRGTETYEQYF
DNA: TGTGCCAGCAGGGGGACGGAGACCTACGAGCAGTACTTC

J: TRBJ1-2
D: TRBD1
size: few
V: TRBV20-1
CDR3: CSAAGTAANYGYTF
DNA: TGCAGTGCTGCCGGGACAGCGGCTAACTATGGCTACACCTTC

J: TRBJ1-2
D: NA
size: medium-sized
V: TRBV19
CDR3: CASSPQGYYGYTF
DNA: TGTGCCAGTAGTCCCCAGGGGTACTATGGCTACACCTTC

J: TRBJ2-3
D: NA
size: NA
V: TRBV9
CDR3: CASSSDTGRIQGTQYF
DNA: TGTGCCAGCAGCTCCGACACCGGGAGAATTCAGGGTACGCAGTATTTT